A single sample gave rise to the 15 T cell receptor beta chains below, sequenced in a study of response to subunit inactivated influenza vaccine. TCRdb re-derived calls from the RT-PCR reads in MiXCR, one entry per CDR3 protein. The profile shows roughly 520,000 distinct CDR3 sequences, about 25% of them singletons. The sequencing here drew on CD4+ T cells sorted from PBMCs, taken roughly 5 days after vaccination. These TCRs come from a man between 45 and 60 years old who received an inactivated influenza vaccine.

The rearrangement joins TRBV6-5 to TRBJ2-3; D gene unclear. The V end lost 2 bases, the J end lost 0 bases, and 9 bases lay between the germline ends. The germline CDR1 and CDR2 sequences are MNHEY and SVGAGI. This CDR3 has 15 amino acids. The CDR3 reads CASSYSRPSTDTQYF. CDR3 DNA sequence: TGTGCCAGCAGTTACAGCAGACCTAGCACAGATACGCAGTATTTT.

The V and J genes are TRBV19 and TRBJ2-1; 8 bases align to TRBD2. The CDR3 is 14 residues long. The junction had 4 bases not matched to a gene; V was cut back by 5 bases and J by 4 bases. Germline V gene lookup returns CDR1 LNHDA and CDR2 SQIVND (reference sequence). The CDR3 protein is CASSFGTSYNEQFF. The CDR3 DNA sequence: TGTGCCAGTAGTTTCGGGACTAGTTACAATGAGCAGTTCTTC.

The gene calls are TRBV18 and TRBJ1-2; possibly TRBD1 for D (6 bases). V gave up 5 bases and J gave up 7 bases, with 14 bases separating them. The germline gives CDR1 KGHSH, CDR2 LQKENI. The CDR3 is made up of 13 amino acids. The CDR3 sequence: CASSGTGLRGYTF. The CDR3 DNA reads as TGTGCCAGCTCAGGTACAGGGCTACGTGGCTACACCTTC.

The CDR3 spells CATSPQGPAETQYF. DNA for the CDR3: TGTGCCACCTCCCCGCAGGGGCCGGCGGAGACCCAGTACTTC. J is TRBJ2-5 and V is TRBV24-1, with a weak D call TRBD1 (6 bases). V was shortened by 9 bases and J by 5 bases, with 18 bases between the two germline ends. This CDR3 has 14 amino acids. Germline CDR1 and CDR2: KGHDR and SFDVKD.

This clonotype was counted only a few times. CDR3 sequence (DNA): TGTGCCAGCAGAAGGAAAGGGACAACTAATGAAAAACTGTTTTTT. Residues: CASRRKGTTNEKLFF. The chain has TRBV6-1 and TRBJ1-4; D gene uncertain. This CDR3 has 15 amino acids. Trimming pared 6 bases from V and 0 bases from J, leaving 11 bases between. Per the germline V gene, CDR1 is MNHNS and CDR2 is SASEGT.

There are a few counts of this clonotype. The CDR3 reads CSVDGPPGQGAEQYF. The CDR3 nucleotides read TGCAGCGTTGATGGCCCTCCGGGACAGGGGGCCGAGCAGTACTTC. This chain uses TRBV29-1 with TRBJ2-7, with 12 bases aligning to TRBD1. The V and J ends lost 3 bases and 6 bases, in that order; junction bases with no gene match: 9. The CDR3 totals 15 residues. In germline, CDR1 is SQVTM, CDR2 ANQGSEA.

The chain uses TRBV5-1 and TRBJ2-2; tentatively, D is TRBD1 or TRBD2 (5 bases each). Germline V gene lookup returns CDR1 SGHRS and CDR2 YFSETQ. The length of the CDR3 is 15 residues. The V gene lost 6 bases and the J gene lost 0 bases, with 12 bases spanning the gap. CDR3 nucleotide sequence: TGCGCCAGCAACAAAGGGACCACGAACACCGGGGAGCTGTTTTTT. It yields the protein CASNKGTTNTGELFF.

This clonotype was counted once. This chain links TRBV14 with TRBJ2-7, with 9 bases lining up with TRBD2. The V gene end was trimmed by 4 bases and the J gene end by 5 bases; junction bases not matched to a gene: 6. The germline CDR1 and CDR2 sequences are SGHDN and FVKESK. This CDR3 contains 14 residues. This CDR3 reads CASSPGLANNEQYF. DNA of the CDR3: TGTGCCAGCAGCCCGGGACTAGCTAACAACGAGCAGTACTTC. The full variable domain, with the rest looked up from reference TRBV14 and TRBJ2-7, is EAGVTQFPSHSVIEKGQTVTLRCDPISGHDNLYWYRRVMGKEIKFLLHFVKESKQDESGMPNNRFLAERTGGTYSTLKVQPAELEDSGVYFCASSPGLANNEQYFGPGTRLTVT.

This clonotype was detected only a few times. The CDR3 DNA reads as TGCGCCAGCAGCTCCGCCTTGAATAGGGACACCGGGGAGCTGTTTTTT. Protein product: CASSSALNRDTGELFF. The rearrangement joins TRBV5-1 to TRBJ2-2; D remains ambiguous. The CDR3 totals 16 residues. V lost 3 bases, J lost 3 bases, and 15 bases lay in between. CDR1 SGHRS and CDR2 YFSETQ come from the germline V gene.

Many counts were recorded for this clonotype. The J gene is TRBJ2-4, the V gene TRBV6-1; 7 nucleotides agree with TRBD1. Trimming took 7 bases from V and 4 from J; bases not matched to a gene: 7. This CDR3 is built from 14 residues. CDR1 is MNHNS, CDR2 SASEGT, per germline. This chain's CDR3 is CASNRDSLKNIQYF. For the CDR3, the DNA is TGTGCCAGCAACCGGGACAGCCTAAAAAACATTCAGTACTTC.

This clonotype showed up just a few times. The V gene is TRBV3-1, the J gene TRBJ2-7; 12 bases are shared with TRBD1. Germline values: CDR1 LGHDT, CDR2 YNNKEL (reference sequence). The CDR3 runs to 15 residues. V trimming: 3 bases; J trimming: 5 bases; junction bases outside the gene matches: 5. The CDR3 spells CASSHTGTGGNEQYF. CDR3 DNA: TGTGCCAGCAGCCACACCGGGACAGGGGGCAACGAGCAGTACTTC.

V is TRBV5-1 and J is TRBJ1-4, with D tentatively TRBD1 (6 bases). The CDR3 covers 18 residues. Germline V gene lookup returns CDR1 SGHRS and CDR2 YFSETQ. V lost 4 bases, J lost 3 bases, and 22 bases lay in between. In DNA, the CDR3 is TGCGCCAGCAGCCTGGATCTGGGGGCGCGACGGTCTAATGAAAAACTGTTTTTT. Translation gives CASSLDLGARRSNEKLFF.

This clonotype showed up just a few times. The gene calls are TRBV4-1 and TRBJ2-7; D is uncertain. This CDR3 has 13 amino acids. CDR1 and CDR2 (germline): MGHRA, YSYEKL. V shed 4 bases and J shed 2 bases, with 9 bases lying between them. The CDR3 DNA is TGCGCCAGCAGCCCGTCTCCTACCTACGAGCAGTACTTC. Translation gives CASSPSPTYEQYF.

V usage is TRBV5-1 and J usage is TRBJ1-6; D is undetermined. Per the germline V gene, CDR1 is SGHRS and CDR2 is YFSETQ. Trimming left V 0 bases short and J 8 bases short, with 12 bases between. The CDR3 length is 15 residues. As DNA, the CDR3 is TGCGCCAGCAGCTTGGCTGAATTGGCCTATTCACCCCTCCACTTT. Its protein product is CASSLAELAYSPLHF.

This clonotype was seen a few times. The chain recombines TRBV20-1 with TRBJ1-5; 9 nucleotides agree with TRBD1. The CDR3 covers 16 residues. CDR1 and CDR2 (germline): DFQATT, SNEGSKA (reference sequence). The J segment lost 1 base and the V segment lost 5 bases, leaving 9 bases of the junction unmatched. The CDR3 protein is CSASTTGGRSNQPQHF. In DNA form, the CDR3 reads TGCAGTGCTTCAACCACAGGGGGCAGGAGCAATCAGCCCCAGCATTTT.